The clone carrying this TCR beta chain has a handful of counts. This entry belongs to a study of blood T cell repertoires in COVID-19. The table came from immunoSEQ multiplex PCR; TCRdb's copy has only in-frame clones and leaves some out. The table lists under 150,000 clones, around four fifths of them singletons. Input material: peripheral blood. This clonotype was obtained from an elderly man with acute or convalescent COVID-19.

CDR3 region: CASSTTSGEQFF. The CDR3 DNA sequence: TGTGCCAGCAGCACAACTAGCGGTGAGCAGTTCTTC. This chain connects TRBV28 to TRBJ2-1, with 8 bases aligning to TRBD2. The ends lost 6 bases at V and 9 bases at J; junction bases unmatched: 4. Germline V lookup: CDR1 MDHEN, CDR2 SYDVKM. This CDR3 comprises 12 residues.